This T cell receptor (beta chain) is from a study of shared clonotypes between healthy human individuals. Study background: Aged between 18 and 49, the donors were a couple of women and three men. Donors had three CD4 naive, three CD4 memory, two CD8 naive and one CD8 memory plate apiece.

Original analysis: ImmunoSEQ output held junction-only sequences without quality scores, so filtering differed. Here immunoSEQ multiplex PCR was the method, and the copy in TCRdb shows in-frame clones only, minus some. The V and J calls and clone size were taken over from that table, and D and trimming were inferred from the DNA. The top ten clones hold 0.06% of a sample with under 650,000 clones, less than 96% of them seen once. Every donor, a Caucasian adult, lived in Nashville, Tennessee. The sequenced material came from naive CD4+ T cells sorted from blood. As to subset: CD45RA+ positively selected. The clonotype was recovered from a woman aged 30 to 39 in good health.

CDR3 residues: CASSPLAMSTDTQYF. CDR3 nucleotides: TGTGCCAGCTCACCACTGGCCATGAGCACAGATACGCAGTATTTT. The rearrangement joins TRBV18 to TRBJ2-3; D unclear. The CDR3 length is 15 residues. V dropped 1 base and J dropped 0 bases, with 8 bases sitting between them. Germline lookup yields CDR1 KGHSH and CDR2 LQKENI.